This paragraph reports one TCR beta chain. The PCR employed 60 Vbeta primers together with 13 Jbeta primers. Profiling relied on immunoSEQ multiplex PCR, and the TCRdb table lists in-frame clones only, not all of them. The sample gives approximately 150,000 clones, 70% to 85% of which show up once; less than 3% is in the top ten. The sample originates from a study of cytomegalovirus exposure and HLA in healthy donors. Germline loops: CDR1 LNHDA, CDR2 SQIVND (reference sequence). With 10 bases removed from V and 3 bases from J, the gap between germline ends came to 15 bases. This CDR3 spans 13 amino acids.

The rearrangement uses TRBV19 and TRBJ1-1; D perhaps matches TRBD1 (6 bases). The sequenced sample was PBMCs. This receptor was taken from a male donor in good health and CMV-seronegative. The CDR3 is CATGAGAYTEAFF. Here the CDR3 DNA reads TGTGCCACGGGGGCGGGGGCCTACACTGAAGCTTTCTTT.